The present T cell receptor beta chain was sequenced within a study of identical twins. Study observations and caveats: Memory repertoires showed no such pattern, whereas abundant cord blood beta clonotypes carried fewer insertions.

Turning to this clonotype: Its target is unknown.

One entry per CDR3 protein, called by TCRdb with MiXCR from the 5' RACE reads. The sample has under 500,000 distinct CDR3 sequences; roughly an eighth are singletons. CDR1 and CDR2 (germline): MNHEY, SVGEGT. The CDR3 contains 16 residues. V lost 7 bases to trimming and J lost 3 bases; unmatched junction nucleotides: 13. All donors comprised healthy Caucasians. These data were also reused for a study on yellow fever vaccine responses in identical twins. That paper states: As reported, the vaccine T cell response of twins seemed partly convergent and partly personalized.

This sequence was found in a young woman in good health. The sequenced sample was CD4+ T cells sorted from blood. This chain joins TRBV6-2 or TRBV6-3 and TRBJ2-7, with TRBD1 identical over 9 bases. DNA for the CDR3: TGTGCCAGCACCATGCCTATGGGGACAGGGAACTACGAGCAGTACTTC. Translating gives CASTMPMGTGNYEQYF.